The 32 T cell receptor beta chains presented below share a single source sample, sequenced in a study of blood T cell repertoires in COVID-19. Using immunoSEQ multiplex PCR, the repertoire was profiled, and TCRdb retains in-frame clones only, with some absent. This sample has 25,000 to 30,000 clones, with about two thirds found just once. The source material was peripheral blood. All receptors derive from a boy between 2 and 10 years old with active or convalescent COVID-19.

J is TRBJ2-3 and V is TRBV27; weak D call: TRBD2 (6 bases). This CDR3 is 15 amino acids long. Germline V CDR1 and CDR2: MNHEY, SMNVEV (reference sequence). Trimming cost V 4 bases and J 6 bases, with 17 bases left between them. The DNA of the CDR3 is TGTGCCAGCAGTTCCATGGCGGGAATGGACGATACGCAGTATTTT. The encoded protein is CASSSMAGMDDTQYF.

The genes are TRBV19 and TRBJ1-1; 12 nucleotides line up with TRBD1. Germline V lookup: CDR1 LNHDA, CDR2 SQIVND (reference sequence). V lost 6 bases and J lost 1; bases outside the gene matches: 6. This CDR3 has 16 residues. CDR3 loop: CASRGQGAGKNTEAFF. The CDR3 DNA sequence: TGTGCCAGTAGGGGACAGGGGGCCGGCAAGAACACTGAAGCTTTCTTT.

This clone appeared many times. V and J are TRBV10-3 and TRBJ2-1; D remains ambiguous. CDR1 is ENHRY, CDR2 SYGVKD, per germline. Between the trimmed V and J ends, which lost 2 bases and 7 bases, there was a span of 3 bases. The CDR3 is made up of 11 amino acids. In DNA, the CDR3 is TGTGCCATCAGTGAGCGTAATGAGCAGTTCTTC. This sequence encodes CAISERNEQFF.

As DNA, the CDR3 is TGTGCCAGCTCACCACTCGACAGGGGGCAAGGCTACACCTTC. It encodes CASSPLDRGQGYTF. V gene TRBV18 combines with J gene TRBJ1-2; TRBD1 matches at 10 bases. The CDR3 spans 14 residues. Germline CDR1 is KGHSH and CDR2 is LQKENI. The V gene end was trimmed by 1 base and the J gene end by 8 bases; junction bases not matched to a gene: 4.

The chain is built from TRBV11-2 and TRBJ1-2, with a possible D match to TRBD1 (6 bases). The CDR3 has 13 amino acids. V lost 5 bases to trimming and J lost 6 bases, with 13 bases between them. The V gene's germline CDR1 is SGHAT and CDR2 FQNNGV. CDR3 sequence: CASSTGQTDGYTF. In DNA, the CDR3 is TGTGCCAGCAGCACCGGACAGACAGATGGCTACACCTTC.

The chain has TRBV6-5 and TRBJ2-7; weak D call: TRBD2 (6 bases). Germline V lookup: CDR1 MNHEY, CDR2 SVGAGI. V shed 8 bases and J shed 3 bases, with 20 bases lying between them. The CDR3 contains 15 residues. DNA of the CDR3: TGTGCCAGCGGGACCTCTGCCGCGGGGTACTACGAGCAGTACTTC. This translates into CASGTSAAGYYEQYF.

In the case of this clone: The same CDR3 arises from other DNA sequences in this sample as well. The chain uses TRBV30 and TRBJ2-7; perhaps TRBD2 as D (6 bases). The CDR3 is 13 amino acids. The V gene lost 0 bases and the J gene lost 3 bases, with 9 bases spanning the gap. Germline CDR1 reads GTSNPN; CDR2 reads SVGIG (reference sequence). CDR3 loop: CAWSVGGIYEQYF. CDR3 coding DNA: TGTGCCTGGAGTGTAGGAGGGATCTACGAGCAGTACTTC.

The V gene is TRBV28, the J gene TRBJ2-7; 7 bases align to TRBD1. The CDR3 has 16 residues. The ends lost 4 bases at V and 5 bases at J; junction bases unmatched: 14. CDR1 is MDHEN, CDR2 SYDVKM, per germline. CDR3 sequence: CASSSRPTGVPHEQYF. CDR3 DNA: TGTGCCAGCAGTTCCCGGCCAACAGGGGTTCCCCACGAGCAGTACTTC.

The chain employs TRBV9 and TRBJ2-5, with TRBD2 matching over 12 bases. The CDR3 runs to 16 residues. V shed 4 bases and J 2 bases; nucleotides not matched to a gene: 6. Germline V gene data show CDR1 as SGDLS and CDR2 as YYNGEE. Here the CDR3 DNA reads TGTGCCAGCAGCCCGTTCGGGACTAGCGGGCAAGAGACCCAGTACTTC. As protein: CASSPFGTSGQETQYF.

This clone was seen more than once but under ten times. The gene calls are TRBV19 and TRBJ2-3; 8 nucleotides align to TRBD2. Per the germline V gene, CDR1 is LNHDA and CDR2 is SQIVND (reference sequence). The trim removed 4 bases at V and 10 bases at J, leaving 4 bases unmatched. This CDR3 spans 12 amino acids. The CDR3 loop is CASSRSGGAQYF. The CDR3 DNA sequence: TGTGCCAGTAGTAGATCGGGAGGGGCGCAGTATTTT.

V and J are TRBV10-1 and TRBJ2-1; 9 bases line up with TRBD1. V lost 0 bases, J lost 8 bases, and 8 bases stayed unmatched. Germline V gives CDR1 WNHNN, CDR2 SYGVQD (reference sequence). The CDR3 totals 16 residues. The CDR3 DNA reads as TGCGCCAGCAGTGAGTCACGACAGGGGGGATTGGATGAGCAGTTCTTC. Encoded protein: CASSESRQGGLDEQFF.

Written as DNA, the CDR3 is TGTGCCAGCAGCTTGGAGGTCCTAGCGGCTGGGTACAATGAGCAGTTCTTC. This encodes CASSLEVLAAGYNEQFF. The chain joins TRBV5-4 to TRBJ2-1, with 7 positions matching TRBD2. Trimming took 0 bases from V and 4 from J; bases not matched to a gene: 10. There are 17 residues in the CDR3. From germline, CDR1 is SGHNT and CDR2 YYREEE (reference sequence).

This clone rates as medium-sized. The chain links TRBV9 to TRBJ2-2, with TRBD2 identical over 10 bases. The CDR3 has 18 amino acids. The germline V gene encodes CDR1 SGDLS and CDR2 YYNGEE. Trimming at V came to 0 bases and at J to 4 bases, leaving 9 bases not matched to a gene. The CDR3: CASSVVPSSGSGTGELFF. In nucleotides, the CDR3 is TGTGCCAGCAGCGTAGTCCCCTCTAGCGGGAGCGGCACCGGGGAGCTGTTTTTT.

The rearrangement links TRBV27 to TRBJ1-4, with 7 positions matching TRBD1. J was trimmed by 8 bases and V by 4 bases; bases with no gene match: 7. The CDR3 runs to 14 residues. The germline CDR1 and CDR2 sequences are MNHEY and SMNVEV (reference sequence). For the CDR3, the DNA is TGTGCCAGCAGTTCCGGACAGGCCGTCGAAAAACTGTTTTTT. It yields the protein CASSSGQAVEKLFF. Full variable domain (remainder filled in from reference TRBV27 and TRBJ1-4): EAQVTQNPRYLITVTGKKLTVTCSQNMNHEYMSWYRQDPGLGLRQIYYSMNVEVTDKGDVPEGYKVSRKEKRNFPLILESPSPNQTSLYFCASSSGQAVEKLFFGSGTQLSVL.

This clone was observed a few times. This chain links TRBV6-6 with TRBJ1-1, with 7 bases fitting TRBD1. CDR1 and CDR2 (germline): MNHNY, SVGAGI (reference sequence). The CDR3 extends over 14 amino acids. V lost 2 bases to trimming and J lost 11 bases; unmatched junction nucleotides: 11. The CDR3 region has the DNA TGTGCCAGCAGTTACCCCGCTACAGGGGCCGGGGCTTTCTTT. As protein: CASSYPATGAGAFF.

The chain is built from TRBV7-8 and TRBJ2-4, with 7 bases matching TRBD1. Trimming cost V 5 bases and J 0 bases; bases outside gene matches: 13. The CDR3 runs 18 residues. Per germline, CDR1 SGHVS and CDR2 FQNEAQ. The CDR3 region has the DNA TGTGCCAGCAGCCCGAAACAGGGGTACTCACTAGCCAAAAACATTCAGTACTTC. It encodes CASSPKQGYSLAKNIQYF. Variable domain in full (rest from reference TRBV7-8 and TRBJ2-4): GAGVSQSPRYKVAKRGQDVALRCDPISGHVSLFWYQQALGQGPEFLTYFQNEAQLDKSGLPSDRFFAERPEGSVSTLKIQRTQQEDSAVYLCASSPKQGYSLAKNIQYFGAGTRLSVL.

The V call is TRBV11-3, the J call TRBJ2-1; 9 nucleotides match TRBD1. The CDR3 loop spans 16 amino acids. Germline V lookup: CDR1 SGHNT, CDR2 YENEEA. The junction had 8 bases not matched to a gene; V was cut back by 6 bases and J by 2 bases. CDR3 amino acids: CASSRSGTGTYNEQFF. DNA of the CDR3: TGTGCCAGCAGTCGTTCCGGGACAGGGACCTACAATGAGCAGTTCTTC.

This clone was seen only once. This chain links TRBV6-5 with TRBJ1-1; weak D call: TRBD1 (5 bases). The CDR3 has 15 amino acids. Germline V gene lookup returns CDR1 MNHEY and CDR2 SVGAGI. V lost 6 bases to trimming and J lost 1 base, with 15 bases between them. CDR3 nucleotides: TGTGCCAGCAGCCTGGTCCCGCAGGGGAACACTGAAGCTTTCTTT. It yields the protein CASSLVPQGNTEAFF.

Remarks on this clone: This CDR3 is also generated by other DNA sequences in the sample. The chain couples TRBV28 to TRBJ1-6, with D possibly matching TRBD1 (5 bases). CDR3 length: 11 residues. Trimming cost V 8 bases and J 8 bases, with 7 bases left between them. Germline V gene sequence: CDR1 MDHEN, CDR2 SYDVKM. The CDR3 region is CASGGDSPLHF. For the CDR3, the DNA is TGTGCCAGCGGAGGGGATTCACCCCTCCACTTT.

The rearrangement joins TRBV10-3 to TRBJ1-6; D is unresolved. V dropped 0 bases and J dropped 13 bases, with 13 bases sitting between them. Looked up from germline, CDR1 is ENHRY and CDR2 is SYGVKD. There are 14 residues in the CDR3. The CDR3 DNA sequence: TGTGCCATCAGTGAGTCGAATGCCCACGGGCCCCTCCACTTT. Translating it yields CAISESNAHGPLHF.

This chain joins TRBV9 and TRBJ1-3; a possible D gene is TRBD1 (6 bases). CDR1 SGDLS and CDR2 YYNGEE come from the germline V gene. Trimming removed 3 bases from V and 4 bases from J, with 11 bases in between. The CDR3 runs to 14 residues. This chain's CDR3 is CASSGGGTGNTIYF. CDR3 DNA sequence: TGTGCCAGCAGCGGAGGGGGAACCGGAAACACCATATATTTT.

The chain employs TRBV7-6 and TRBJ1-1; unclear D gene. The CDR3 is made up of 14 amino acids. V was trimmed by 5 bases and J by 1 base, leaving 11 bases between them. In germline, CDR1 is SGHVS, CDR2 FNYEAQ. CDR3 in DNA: TGTGCCAGCAGCGCCGGGAGGGAGAACACTGAAGCTTTCTTT. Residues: CASSAGRENTEAFF.

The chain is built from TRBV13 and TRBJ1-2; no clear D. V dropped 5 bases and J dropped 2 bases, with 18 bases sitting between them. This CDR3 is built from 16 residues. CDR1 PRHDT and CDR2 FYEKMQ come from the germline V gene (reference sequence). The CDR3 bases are TGTGCCAGCAGCACTCCTTACCCCTACCCGAACTATGGCTACACCTTC. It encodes CASSTPYPYPNYGYTF.

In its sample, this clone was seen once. In DNA form, the CDR3 reads TGTGCCAGCAGCTTGGCTAGCGGGGGGGCCAAGGTCGAGACCCAGTACTTC. This sequence encodes CASSLASGGAKVETQYF. V gene TRBV7-9 combines with J gene TRBJ2-5; 12 nucleotides agree with TRBD2. Germline CDR1 reads SEHNR; CDR2 reads FQNEAQ (reference sequence). J gave up 5 bases and V 3 bases, and 10 bases lay outside the gene matches. The length of the CDR3 is 17 residues.

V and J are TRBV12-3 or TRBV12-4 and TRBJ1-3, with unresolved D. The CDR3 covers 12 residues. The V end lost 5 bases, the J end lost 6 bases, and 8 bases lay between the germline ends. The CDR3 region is CASSSAQNTIYF. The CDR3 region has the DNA TGTGCCAGCAGTAGCGCACAAAACACCATATATTTT.

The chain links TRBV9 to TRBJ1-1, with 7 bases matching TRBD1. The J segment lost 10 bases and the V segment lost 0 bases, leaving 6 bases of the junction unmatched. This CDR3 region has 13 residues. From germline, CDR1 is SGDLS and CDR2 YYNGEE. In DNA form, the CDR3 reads TGTGCCAGCAGCGTAGAAGGGGGCTCCTCAGCTTTCTTT. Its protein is CASSVEGGSSAFF. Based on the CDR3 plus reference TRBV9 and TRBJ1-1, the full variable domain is DSGVTQTPKHLITATGQRVTLRCSPRSGDLSVYWYQQSLDQGLQFLIQYYNGEERAKGNILERFSAQQFPDLHSELNLSSLELGDSALYFCASSVEGGSSAFFGQGTRLTVV.

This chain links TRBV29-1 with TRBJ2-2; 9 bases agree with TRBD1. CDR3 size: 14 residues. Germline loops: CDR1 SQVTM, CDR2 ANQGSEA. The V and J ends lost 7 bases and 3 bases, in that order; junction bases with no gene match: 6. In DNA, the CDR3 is TGCAGCGCCCGTAGACAGGGGGACACCGGGGAGCTGTTTTTT. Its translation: CSARRQGDTGELFF.

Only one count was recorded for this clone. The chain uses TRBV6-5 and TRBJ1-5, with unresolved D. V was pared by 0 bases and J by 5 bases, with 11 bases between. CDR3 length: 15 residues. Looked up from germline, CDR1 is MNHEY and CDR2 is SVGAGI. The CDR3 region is CASSYSIRGDQPQHF. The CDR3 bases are TGTGCCAGCAGTTACTCGATACGTGGAGATCAGCCCCAGCATTTT.

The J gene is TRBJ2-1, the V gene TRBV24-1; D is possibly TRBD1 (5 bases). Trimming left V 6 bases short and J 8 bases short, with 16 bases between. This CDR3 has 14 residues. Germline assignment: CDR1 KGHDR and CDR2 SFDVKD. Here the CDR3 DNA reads TGTGCCACCAGTATAACAGGCCTAAGCGATGAGCAGTTCTTC. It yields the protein CATSITGLSDEQFF.

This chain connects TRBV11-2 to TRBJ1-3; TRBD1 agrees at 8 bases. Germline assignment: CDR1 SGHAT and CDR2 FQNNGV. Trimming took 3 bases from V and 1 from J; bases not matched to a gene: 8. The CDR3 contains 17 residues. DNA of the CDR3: TGTGCCAGCAGCTTGACAGGGGCTTTTAGTTCTGGAAACACCATATATTTT. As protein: CASSLTGAFSSGNTIYF.

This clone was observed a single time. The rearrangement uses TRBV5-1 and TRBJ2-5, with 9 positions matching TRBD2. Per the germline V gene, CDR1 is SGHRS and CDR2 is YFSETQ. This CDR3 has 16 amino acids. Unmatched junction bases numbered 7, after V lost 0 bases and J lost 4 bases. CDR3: CASSLAGTSSAETQYF. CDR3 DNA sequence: TGCGCCAGCAGCTTGGCCGGGACTAGCTCCGCAGAGACCCAGTACTTC. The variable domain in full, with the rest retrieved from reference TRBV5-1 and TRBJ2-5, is KAGVTQTPRYLIKTRGQQVTLSCSPISGHRSVSWYQQTPGQGLQFLFEYFSETQRNKGNFPGRFSGRQFSNSRSEMNVSTLELGDSALYLCASSLAGTSSAETQYFGPGTRLLVL.

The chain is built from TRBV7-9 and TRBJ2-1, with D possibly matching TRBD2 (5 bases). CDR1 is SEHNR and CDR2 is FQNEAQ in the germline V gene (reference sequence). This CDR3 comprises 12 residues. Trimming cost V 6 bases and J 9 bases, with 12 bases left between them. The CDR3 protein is CASSLEEVEQFF. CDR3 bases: TGTGCCAGCAGTCTCGAGGAGGTTGAGCAGTTCTTC.